This T cell receptor beta chain came from a study of blood T cells in healthy people across ages (dated by TCRdb to about 2015). The study in broad terms: Template switching captured roughly one uniquely barcoded TCR beta cDNA molecule per two T cells in model experiments. Using deep sequencing normalized with unique cDNA molecular identifiers, the study measured how TCR beta repertoire diversity changes with age. The donors were divided into four age groups: young (average approximately 16 years), middle-aged (around 37), aged (around 59) and long-lived (about 90). For two donors (one aged 18 to 29 and one aged 80 or older), the study analyzed two additional independent replicas of 1 million unique cDNA reads from the same blood draw. What the research found in general, with its limitations: Because donor CMV infection status was unknown, age-related changes in expanded clonotypes were potentially confounded. Bulk unsorted PBMC profiling prevented conclusive comparison of naive and antigen-experienced compartments. Compared with the aged group, the long-lived group had more naive CD4+ T cells, fewer expanded clones and increased TCR diversity, suggesting age selection. Observed TCR beta diversity correlated strongly with the percentage of naive T cells measured by flow cytometry. Total diversity estimates from one million sequenced T cells were considered lower bounds and underestimates. Observed TCR beta diversity per million T cells fell roughly linearly with age, and a significant reduction was already apparent by age around 44.

The 39 donors, aged about 6 to 100 years, were systemically healthy Caucasian individuals from Russia. About 10 milliliters of peripheral blood were drawn from each donor into EDTA-treated Vacutainer tubes. PBMCs were isolated by Ficoll-Paque density-gradient centrifugation, with at least 6 million obtained per sample. Trizol reagent was used to extract total RNA from PBMCs, with at least 6 micrograms per sample. For every donor, flow cytometry on a PBMC aliquot measured the percentage of naive CD45RAhigh/CD27high T cells. This clonotype has a handful of counts. Its antigen is still unknown. It has no much larger one-base neighbor in the sample; base qualities were not kept. Libraries were constructed by 5' RACE. TCRdb lists the instrument as Illumina HiSeq 2500. A second about 7 to 12 cycle PCR used a sample-barcoded 5' primer and a J-beta primer mix. Each TCR beta cDNA molecule received a unique molecular identifier from a template-switch 5' adaptor carrying 12 random nucleotides. Each sample yielded at least 3 million CDR3-containing paired-end reads. First-strand cDNA synthesis was performed from all RNA using the Mint cDNA synthesis kit, with priming by a TRBC-specific oligonucleotide. All cDNA was treated with uracil-DNA glycosylase and then went through a first 18-cycle PCR with the universal primers M1SS and BC2_uni_R. In the original analysis: Normalization of each sample was performed by random selection of 1 million high-quality reads, each carrying a distinct molecular identifier. Instead of being binned into consensus sequences, reads with shared molecular identifiers were discarded. MiTCR, with a Q25 quality threshold and the strictest error-elimination algorithm, was used for CDR3 identification, clonotype clustering and error correction. A nonparametric unseen species model using Euler transformation provided a lower-bound estimate of total TCR beta diversity. TCRdb reprocessing: public reads trimmed at Q25 with fastp, clones called with MiXCR, in-frame beta chains kept. Rows with one shared CDR3 protein collapse into an entry with the most common genes and DNA. The V and J calls and clone size are TCRdb's, not the authors'. This sample has some 760,000 distinct CDR3 sequences in its table, and approximately 25% of those were observed once. The ten most abundant clones make up roughly a tenth of the sample.

These sequences were also reported in another study, on T cells of mothers and their children. Per that second paper: Donors were nine systemically healthy Caucasian individuals: three mothers and their six children. cDNA synthesis consumed the entire amount of extracted RNA, loaded at about 1.5 ug RNA in each 15 ul reaction. In the second PCR, sample barcodes and 2-4 random nucleotides were introduced via the M1S primer. Over 8 million TCR beta CDR3 reads were obtained for each mother, and approximately 3.2 million reads were obtained for each child. TCR recombination output is similarly shaped by thymic selection in related and unrelated pairs, with a minor effect exerted by inherited differences. Normalized repertoire overlap was always slightly but never significantly higher in related than unrelated mother-child pairs. No persistent microchimeric T cell clones were found, with a detection sensitivity of approximately 95 clones per million clonotypes. To look for features that set related mother-child pairs apart from unrelated individuals, the researchers ran deep NGS to compare the TCR beta repertoires of mothers and children. The mean age was about 38 +/- 4 years for the mothers and about 10 +/- 4 years for the children. After adapter ligation with NEBNext reagents, the libraries were sequenced on Illumina HiSeq 2000 with 100+100 nt paired-end reads. Mother and child libraries were prepared a month apart and sequenced in separate runs to prevent cross-contamination. For each donor, somewhere between about 450,000 and 2,000,000 distinct TCR beta clonotypes were identified. Naive TCR beta clonotypes were estimated from low-frequency clonotypes matched to each donor's FACS-determined naive share, without sorting.

The origin of this receptor is a boy younger than 18 in good health. Sequencing used blood.

The CDR3 has the sequence CASTGQGIAYEQYF. The nucleotide sequence is given as TGTGCCAGCACGGGACAGGGGATTGCCTACGAGCAGTACTTC. The chain employs TRBV6-1 and TRBJ2-7; TRBD1 aligns with 10 central bases. From its cysteine to its phenylalanine, the CDR3 spans 14 amino acids. Of all the DNA, just the CDR3 is kept, 42 bases in frame from base 1. In the germline V gene, CDR1 corresponds to MNHNS and CDR2 to SASEGT. Trimming accounts for 7 bases at V and 2 bases at J, while the number of junction bases matched to no gene is 5.